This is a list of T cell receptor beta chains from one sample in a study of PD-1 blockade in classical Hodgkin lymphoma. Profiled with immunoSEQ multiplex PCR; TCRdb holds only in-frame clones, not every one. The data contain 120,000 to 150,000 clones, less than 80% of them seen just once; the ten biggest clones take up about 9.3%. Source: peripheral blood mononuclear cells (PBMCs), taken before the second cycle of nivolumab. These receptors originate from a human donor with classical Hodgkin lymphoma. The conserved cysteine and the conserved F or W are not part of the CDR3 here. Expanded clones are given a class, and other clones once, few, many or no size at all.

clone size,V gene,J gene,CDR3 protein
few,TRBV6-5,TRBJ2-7,ASSYSGLAGMEQY
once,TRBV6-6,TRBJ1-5,ASSYSRGAGNQPQH
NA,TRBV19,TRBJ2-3,ASSISGEDTQY
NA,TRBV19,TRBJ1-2,ASTEGGRGYT
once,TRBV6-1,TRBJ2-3,ASSDRQGATDTQY
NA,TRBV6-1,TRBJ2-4,ASIRDTQAKNIQY
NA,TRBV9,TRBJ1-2,ASSVGTARDYGYT
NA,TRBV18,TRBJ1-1,ASSGGLGTEAF
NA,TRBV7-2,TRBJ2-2,ASSWGQGMNTGELF
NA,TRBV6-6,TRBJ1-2,ASTDRVGGYT
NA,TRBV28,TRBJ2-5,ATAGVQETQY
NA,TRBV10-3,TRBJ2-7,AISERGQYEQY
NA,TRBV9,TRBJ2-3,ASSGIAGETRDTQY
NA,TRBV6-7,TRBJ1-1,ASSGMNTEAF
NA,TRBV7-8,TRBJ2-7,ASKLSGGAVYEQY
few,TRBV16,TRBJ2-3,ASSQEGTERDTQY
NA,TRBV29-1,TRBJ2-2,SVDVRTAGELF
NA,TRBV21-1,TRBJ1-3,ASSKCGDTSGNTIY
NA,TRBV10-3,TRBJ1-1,AISESRVTEAF
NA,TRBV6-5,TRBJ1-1,ASSYSRGFEAF
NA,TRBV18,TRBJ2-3,ASSPPVIAGGSDTQY
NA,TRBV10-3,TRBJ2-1,AISESSYNEQF
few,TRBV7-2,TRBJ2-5,ASSLEMGQGSETQY
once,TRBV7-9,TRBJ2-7,ASQRSREFYEQY
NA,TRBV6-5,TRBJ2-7,ASIKDGGSYEQY
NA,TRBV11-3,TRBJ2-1,ASSLGAGANEQF
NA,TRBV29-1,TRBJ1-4,SVPAPGYEKLF
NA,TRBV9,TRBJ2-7,ASSVGQGGAYEQY
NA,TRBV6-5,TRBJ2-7,ASSLRDLYEQY
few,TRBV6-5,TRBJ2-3,ASSYSAGWDTDTQY
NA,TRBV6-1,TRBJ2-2,ASTIDRAPTGELF
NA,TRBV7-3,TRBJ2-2,ASSIKTSGRVNTGELF
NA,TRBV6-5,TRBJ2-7,ASSYGAEQY
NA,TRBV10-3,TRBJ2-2,AISGGGRTLNTGELF
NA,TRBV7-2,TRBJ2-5,ASSFSGGAPGGPQY
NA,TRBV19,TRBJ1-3,ASSTLGTGGTGNTIY
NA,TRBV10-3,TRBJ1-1,AISEDRKNTEAF
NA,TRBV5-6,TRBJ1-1,ASSPSAGPRNTEAF
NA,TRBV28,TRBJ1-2,ASRVGLINYGYT
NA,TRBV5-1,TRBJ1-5,APGTGVYQPQH
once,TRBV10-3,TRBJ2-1,AISEEIGRASEQF
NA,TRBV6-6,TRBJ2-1,ASSGRERGSNEQF
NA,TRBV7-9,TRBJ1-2,ASSAQKPGNYGYT
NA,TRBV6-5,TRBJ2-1,ASSYSTGGGRYGQF
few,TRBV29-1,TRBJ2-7,SVVRAKESGNPYEQY